Below, 3 T cell receptor beta chains from the same sample are listed, as sequenced in a study of beta chain features in type 1 diabetes. The isolated RNA, all of it, was reverse transcribed, so expressed TCRB transcripts were what got sequenced. TCRdb's table, derived via immunoSEQ multiplex PCR, lists solely in-frame clones and lacks some. In the table there are roughly 450,000 clones, over 9.5% of which are singletons. Input material: naive CD4+ T cells from blood. These receptors originate from a woman aged 18-29 years in good health.

The chain carries TRBV7-8 and TRBJ2-3; 10 positions agree with TRBD1. Trimming took 3 bases from V and 1 from J; bases not matched to a gene: 1. This CDR3 comprises 15 residues. Germline CDR1 is SGHVS and CDR2 is FQNEAQ. The CDR3 DNA reads as TGTGCCAGCAGCTTCGGGACAGGGGGCACAGATACGCAGTATTTT. Amino acids: CASSFGTGGTDTQYF.

This clone showed up just a few times. The chain combines TRBV7-9 with TRBJ1-2; 12 positions match TRBD1. This CDR3 is built from 15 residues. Unmatched junction bases numbered 6, after V lost 3 bases and J lost 7 bases. From germline, CDR1 is SEHNR and CDR2 FQNEAQ (reference sequence). The CDR3 here is CASSFTGQGAIGYTF. DNA of the CDR3: TGTGCCAGCAGCTTCACGGGACAGGGGGCGATTGGCTACACCTTC.

This clone was seen a few times. Written as DNA, the CDR3 is TGTGCCACCAGTATACAGCGGCACAATGAGCAGTTCTTC. Residues: CATSIQRHNEQFF. The chain carries TRBV15 and TRBJ2-1, with D possibly matching TRBD2 (5 bases). This CDR3 has 13 amino acids. Germline loops: CDR1 LNHNV, CDR2 YYDKDF (reference sequence). V lost 6 bases, J lost 5 bases, and 11 bases lay in between.